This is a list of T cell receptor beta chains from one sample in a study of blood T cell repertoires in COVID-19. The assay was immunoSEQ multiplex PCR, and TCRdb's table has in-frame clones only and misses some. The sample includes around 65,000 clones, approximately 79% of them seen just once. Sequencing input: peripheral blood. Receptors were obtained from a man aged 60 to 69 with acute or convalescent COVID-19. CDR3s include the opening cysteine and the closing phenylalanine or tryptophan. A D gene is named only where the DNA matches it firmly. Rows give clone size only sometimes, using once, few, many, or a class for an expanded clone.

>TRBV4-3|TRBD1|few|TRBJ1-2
TGCGCCAGCAGCGGCCCGGGACAGGGGGTTGGGGGCTACACCTTC
CASSGPGQGVGGYTF
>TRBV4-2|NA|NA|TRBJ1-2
TGTGCCAGCAGCCAAGACTCCGTAAACTATGGCTACACCTTC
CASSQDSVNYGYTF
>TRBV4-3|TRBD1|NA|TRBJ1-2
TGCGCCAGCAGCCCGACAGGGGCCGGGGGCTATGGCTACACCTTC
CASSPTGAGGYGYTF
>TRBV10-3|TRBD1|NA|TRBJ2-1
TGTGCCATCAGTGATTTGACAGGGAATACTGATGAGCAGTTCTTC
CAISDLTGNTDEQFF
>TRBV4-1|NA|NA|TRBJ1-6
TGCGCCAGCAGCCAATTTCAGGGTCAGTTATTAGGCTCCTATAATTCACCCCTCCACTTT
CASSQFQGQLLGSYNSPLHF
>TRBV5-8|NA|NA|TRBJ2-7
TGTGCCAGCAGCTTCCAGGGGCTTCGAACTAGAGAGCAGTACTTC
CASSFQGLRTREQYF
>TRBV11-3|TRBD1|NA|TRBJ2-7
TGTGCCAGCAGATCCGGACAGGAACCCTACGAGCAGTACTTC
CASRSGQEPYEQYF
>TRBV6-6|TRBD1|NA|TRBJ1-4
TGTGCCAGCAGGGCCGGGACAGGGGGCGAAAAACTGTTTTTT
CASRAGTGGEKLFF
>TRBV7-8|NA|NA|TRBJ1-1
TGTGCCAGCAGCCTAACAAGTGAAGCTTTCTTT
CASSLTSEAFF
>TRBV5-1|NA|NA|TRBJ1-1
TGCGCCAGCAGCCCCGCGGGGGGACCGGGGGAGGAAGCTTTCTTT
CASSPAGGPGEEAFF
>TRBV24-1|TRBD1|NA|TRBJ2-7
TGTGCCACCAGTGAGTCCGGGACAGGGGAGACCTACGAGCAGTACTTC
CATSESGTGETYEQYF
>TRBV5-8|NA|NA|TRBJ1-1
TGTGCCAGCAGCCTATGGACAGCGAACACTGAAGCTTTCTTT
CASSLWTANTEAFF
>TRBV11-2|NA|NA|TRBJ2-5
TGTGCCAGCAGCTTAGCGGAGACCCAGTACTTC
CASSLAETQYF
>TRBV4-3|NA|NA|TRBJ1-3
TGCGCCAGCAGCCAAGACGCGTTTGGAAACACCATATATTTT
CASSQDAFGNTIYF
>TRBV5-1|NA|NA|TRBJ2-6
TGCGCCAGCAGCTTAATATCAGGGTCTGGGGCCAACGTCCTGACTTTC
CASSLISGSGANVLTF
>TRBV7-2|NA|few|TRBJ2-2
TGTGCCAGCAGTACTACGCACACCGGGGAGCTGTTTTTT
CASSTTHTGELFF
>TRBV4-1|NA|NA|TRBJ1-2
TGCGCCAGCAGCCCTTCAGGTGGAGGGCTTCTGCATGGCTACACCTTC
CASSPSGGGLLHGYTF
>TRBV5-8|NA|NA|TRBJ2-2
TGTGCCAGCAGCTTGGGGACATATCCTCGAGGAAGAACCGGGGAGCTGTTTTTT
CASSLGTYPRGRTGELFF
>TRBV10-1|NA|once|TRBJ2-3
TGCGCCAGCAGTGAGTCGACAGGTGGGGGAGATACGCAGTATTTT
CASSESTGGGDTQYF
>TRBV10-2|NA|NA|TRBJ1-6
TGCGCCAGCAGTCCAGATTATAATTCACCCCTCCACTTT
CASSPDYNSPLHF
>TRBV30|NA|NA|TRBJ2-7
TGTGCCTGGAGTGTACTGCAGGGGAGCTCCTACGAGCAGTACTTC
CAWSVLQGSSYEQYF
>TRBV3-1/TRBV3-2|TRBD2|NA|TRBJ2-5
TGTGCCAGCAGCCAAGGGGTAGCTAGCGGGGGAGAAGAGACCCAGTACTTC
CASSQGVASGGEETQYF
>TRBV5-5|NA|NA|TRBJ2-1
TGTGCCAGCAGCTTGGGGCTTTCCCGGGGCAATGAGCAGTTCTTC
CASSLGLSRGNEQFF
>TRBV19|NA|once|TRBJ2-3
TGTGCCAGTAGTATAGGGGGGGGCCCAGATACGCAGTATTTT
CASSIGGGPDTQYF
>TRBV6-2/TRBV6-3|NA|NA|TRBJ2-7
TGTGCCAGCAGTTACCCCTTAGGGGCTACACCTTACGAGCAGTACTTC
CASSYPLGATPYEQYF
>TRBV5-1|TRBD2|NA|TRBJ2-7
TGCGCCAGCAGCTCTACTAGCGGGACGGTCTACGAGCAGTACTTC
CASSSTSGTVYEQYF
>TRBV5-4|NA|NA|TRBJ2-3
TGTGCCAGCAGCTTGGGTCGGGGGGCCCCCAGGTCCACAGATACGCAGTATTTT
CASSLGRGAPRSTDTQYF
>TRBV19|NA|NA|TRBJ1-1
TGTGCCAGTAGTACTGAACGAGGAGCTTTCTTT
CASSTERGAFF
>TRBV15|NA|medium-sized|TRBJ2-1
TGTGCCACCAGCGAGGGCCTTAACCAATACAATGAGCAGTTCTTC
CATSEGLNQYNEQFF
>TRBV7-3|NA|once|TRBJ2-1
TGTGCCAGCAGCTTCCAGGGAAGCTCCTACAATGAGCAGTTCTTC
CASSFQGSSYNEQFF
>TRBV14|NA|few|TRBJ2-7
TGTGCCAGCAGCGAGCCGGCAGGGCGCTACGAGCAGTACTTC
CASSEPAGRYEQYF
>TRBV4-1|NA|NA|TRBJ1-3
TGCGCCAGCAGTCCCGGGAGGGGTGTTATTGGAAACACCATATATTTT
CASSPGRGVIGNTIYF
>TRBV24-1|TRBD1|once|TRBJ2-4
TGTGCCACCAGTGATCCGACAGGGGATCGAGGAAACATTCAGTACTTC
CATSDPTGDRGNIQYF
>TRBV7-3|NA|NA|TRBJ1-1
TGTGCCAGCAGCTTAACCTTGGGAGCTGAAGCTTTCTTT
CASSLTLGAEAFF
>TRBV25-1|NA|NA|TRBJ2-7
TGTGCCAGCAGTTTGGACACTATCTCCTACGAGCAGTACTTC
CASSLDTISYEQYF
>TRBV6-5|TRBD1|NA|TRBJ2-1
TGTGCCAGCAGTCCCCAACAGGGGGCCTACAATGAGCAGTTCTTC
CASSPQQGAYNEQFF
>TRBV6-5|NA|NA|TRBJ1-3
TGTGCCAGCAGTCAACTAGGGACTGGAAACACCATATATTTT
CASSQLGTGNTIYF
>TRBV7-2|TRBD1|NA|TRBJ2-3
TGTGCCAGCACCTTGACAGGGGGCGCGCGCTCAGATACGCAGTATTTT
CASTLTGGARSDTQYF
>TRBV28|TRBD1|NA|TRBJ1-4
TGTGCCAGCACCAGCCCATCGACAGGGAAAAATGAAAAACTGTTTTTT
CASTSPSTGKNEKLFF
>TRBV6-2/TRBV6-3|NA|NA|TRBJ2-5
TGTGCCAGCAGTTACGTAGGGGCCGGGGGAGAGACCCAGTACTTC
CASSYVGAGGETQYF
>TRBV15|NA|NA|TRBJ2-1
TGTGCCACCAGCAGAGAAGGGGAAAGGCTTGAGCAGTTCTTC
CATSREGERLEQFF
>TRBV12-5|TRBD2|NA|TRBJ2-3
TGTGCTAGTGGTTTGCCCCTAGCGGCCCTCACAGATACGCAGTATTTT
CASGLPLAALTDTQYF
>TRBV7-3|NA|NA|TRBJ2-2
TGTGCCAGCAGCTTAATCTCAGGGAACACCGGGGAGCTGTTTTTT
CASSLISGNTGELFF
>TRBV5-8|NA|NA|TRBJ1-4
TGTGCCAGCAGCTTGGGACGGACTGCAACTAATGAAAAACTGTTTTTT
CASSLGRTATNEKLFF
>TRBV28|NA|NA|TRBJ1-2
TGTGCCAGCAGACTTTTCAGGGATTTCTATGGCTACACCTTC
CASRLFRDFYGYTF
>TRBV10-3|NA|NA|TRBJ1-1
TGTGCCATCAGTGAGATTGGGGGCAGCTACACTGAAGCTTTCTTT
CAISEIGGSYTEAFF
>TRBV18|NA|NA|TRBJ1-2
TGTGCCAGCTCACCGGGGCCTAACTATGGCTACACCTTC
CASSPGPNYGYTF
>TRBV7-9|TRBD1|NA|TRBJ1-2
TGTGCCAGCAGCTTGGACAGGGGCGGCTACACCTTC
CASSLDRGGYTF
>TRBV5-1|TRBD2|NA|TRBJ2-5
TGCGCCAGCAGCTTGGCTGTAGCGGGGGCCGGGGAGACCCAGTACTTC
CASSLAVAGAGETQYF
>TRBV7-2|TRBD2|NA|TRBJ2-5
TGTGCCAGCAGCTCAAGCGGGGGTGGGGAGACCCAGTACTTC
CASSSSGGGETQYF
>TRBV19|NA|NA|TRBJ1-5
TGTGCCAGTAGTTGGGGCCCGTCATATAGCAATCAGCCCCAGCATTTT
CASSWGPSYSNQPQHF
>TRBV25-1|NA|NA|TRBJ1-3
TGTGCCAGCAGCCTAACAGGAGCTGGAGGAAACACCATATATTTT
CASSLTGAGGNTIYF
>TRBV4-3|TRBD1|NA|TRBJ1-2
TGCGCCAGCAGCCAAGATATTAGGGGACAGGGCAGATTTGGCTACACCTTC
CASSQDIRGQGRFGYTF
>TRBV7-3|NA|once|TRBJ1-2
TGTGCCAGCAGCTTAGGTCCAGGACAGTTGGGTGGCTACACCTTC
CASSLGPGQLGGYTF